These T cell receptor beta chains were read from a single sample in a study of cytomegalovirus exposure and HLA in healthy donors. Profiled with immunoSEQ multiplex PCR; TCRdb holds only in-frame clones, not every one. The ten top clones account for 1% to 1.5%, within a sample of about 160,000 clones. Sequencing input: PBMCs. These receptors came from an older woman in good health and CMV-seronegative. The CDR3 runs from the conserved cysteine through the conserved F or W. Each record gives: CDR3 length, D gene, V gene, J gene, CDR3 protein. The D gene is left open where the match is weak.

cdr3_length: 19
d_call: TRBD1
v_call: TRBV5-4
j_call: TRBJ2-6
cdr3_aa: CASSARWGQGDSGANVLTF

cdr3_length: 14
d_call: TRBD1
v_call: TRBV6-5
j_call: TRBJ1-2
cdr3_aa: CASSSRDRAKGYTF

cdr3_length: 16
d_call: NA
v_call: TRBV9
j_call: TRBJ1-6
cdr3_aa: CASSVDMGARNSPLHF

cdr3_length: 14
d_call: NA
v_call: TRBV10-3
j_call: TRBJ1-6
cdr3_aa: CAARQGSYNSPLHF

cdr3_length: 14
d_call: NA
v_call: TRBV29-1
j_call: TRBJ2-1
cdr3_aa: CSVARKTTDNEQFF

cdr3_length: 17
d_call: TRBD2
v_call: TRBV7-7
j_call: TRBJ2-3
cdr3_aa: CASSLIPGLAGADTQYF

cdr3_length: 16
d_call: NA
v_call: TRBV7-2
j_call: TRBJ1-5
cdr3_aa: CASSTSSQAFNQPQHF

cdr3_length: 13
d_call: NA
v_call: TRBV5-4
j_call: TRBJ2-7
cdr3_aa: CASSLAPTYEQYF

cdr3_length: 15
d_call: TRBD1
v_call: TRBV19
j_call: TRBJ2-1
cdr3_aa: CASTAGTGGYNEQFF

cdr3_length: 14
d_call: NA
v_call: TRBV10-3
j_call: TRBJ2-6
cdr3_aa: CAISDRAGANVLTF

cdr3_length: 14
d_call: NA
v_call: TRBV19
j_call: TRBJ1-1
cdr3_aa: CASSSGGRGTEAFF

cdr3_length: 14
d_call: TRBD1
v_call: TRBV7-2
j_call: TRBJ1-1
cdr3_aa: CASSTDRGNTEAFF

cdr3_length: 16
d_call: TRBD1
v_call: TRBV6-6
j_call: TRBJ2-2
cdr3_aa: CASTHGQGAITGELFF

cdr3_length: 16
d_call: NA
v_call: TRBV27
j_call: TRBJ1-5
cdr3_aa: CASTLIRGGEVQPQHF

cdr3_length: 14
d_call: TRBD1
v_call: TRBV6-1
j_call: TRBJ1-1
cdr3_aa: CASKFRDRLIEAFF

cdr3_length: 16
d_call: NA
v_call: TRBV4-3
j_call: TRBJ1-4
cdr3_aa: CASSQTPPQSSGKLFF

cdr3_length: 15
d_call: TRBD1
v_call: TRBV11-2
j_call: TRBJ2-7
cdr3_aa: CASSSRTGETYEQYF

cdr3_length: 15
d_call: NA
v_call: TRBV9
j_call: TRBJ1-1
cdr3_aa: CASSVDGETNTEAFF

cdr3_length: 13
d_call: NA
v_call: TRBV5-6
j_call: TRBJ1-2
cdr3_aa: CASRGRLLYGYTF

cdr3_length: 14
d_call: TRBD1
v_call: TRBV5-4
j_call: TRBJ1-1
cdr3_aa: CASSWDRGSTEAFF

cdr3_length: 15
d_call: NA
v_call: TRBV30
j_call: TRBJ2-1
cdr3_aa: CAWHLRIAGQGEQFF

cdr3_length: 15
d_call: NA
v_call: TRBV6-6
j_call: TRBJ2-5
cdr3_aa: CASRGHPQGQETQYF

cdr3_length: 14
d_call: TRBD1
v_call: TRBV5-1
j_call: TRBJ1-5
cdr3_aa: CASSPAGGRQPQHF

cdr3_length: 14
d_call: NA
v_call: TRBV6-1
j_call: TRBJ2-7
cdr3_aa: CASSEDWLGYEQYF

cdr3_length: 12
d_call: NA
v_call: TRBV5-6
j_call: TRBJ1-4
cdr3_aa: CASSFWSEKLFF

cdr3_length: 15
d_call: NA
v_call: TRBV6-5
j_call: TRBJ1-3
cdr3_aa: CAVRGVLRAGNTIYF

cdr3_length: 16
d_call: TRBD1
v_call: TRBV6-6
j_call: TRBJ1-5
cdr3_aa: CASSSRQGYSNQPQHF

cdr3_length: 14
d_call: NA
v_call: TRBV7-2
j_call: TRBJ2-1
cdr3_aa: CASSTRGGVNEQFF

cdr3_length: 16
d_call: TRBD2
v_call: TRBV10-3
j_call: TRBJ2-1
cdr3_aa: CAIRRGLEKSYNEQFF

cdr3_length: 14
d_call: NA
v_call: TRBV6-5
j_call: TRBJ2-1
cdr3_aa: CASSYLPGFNEQFF

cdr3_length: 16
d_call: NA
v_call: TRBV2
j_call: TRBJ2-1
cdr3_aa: CASPEGGTGSYNEQFF

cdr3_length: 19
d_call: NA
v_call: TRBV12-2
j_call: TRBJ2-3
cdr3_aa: CASRLVHGLAGVSTDTQYF

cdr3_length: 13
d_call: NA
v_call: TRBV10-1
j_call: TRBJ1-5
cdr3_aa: CASSGDGNQPQHF

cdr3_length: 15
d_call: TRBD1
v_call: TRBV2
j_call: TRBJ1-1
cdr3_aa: CASSGQGSGNTEAFF

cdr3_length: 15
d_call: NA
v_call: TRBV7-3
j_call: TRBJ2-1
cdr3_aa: CASSLRQGLYNEQFF

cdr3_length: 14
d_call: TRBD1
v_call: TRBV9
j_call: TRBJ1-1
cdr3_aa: CASSGVTGGSEAFF

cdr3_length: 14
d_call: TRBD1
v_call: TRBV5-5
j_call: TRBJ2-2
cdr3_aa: CASAGTGNTGELFF

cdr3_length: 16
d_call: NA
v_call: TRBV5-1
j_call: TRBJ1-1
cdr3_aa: CASSLLSRGKNTEAFF

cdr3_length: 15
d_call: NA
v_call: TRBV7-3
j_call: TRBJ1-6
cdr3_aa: CASSSRGGYNSPLHF

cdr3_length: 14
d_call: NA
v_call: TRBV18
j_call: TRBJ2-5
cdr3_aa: CASSPSSRGETQYF